These 20 T cell receptor beta chains originate from one sample sequenced in a study of T and B cells in COVID-19 patients. From blood, roughly 250-500 ng of genomic DNA served as TRB template. TRB rearrangements were amplified by multiplex PCR with BIOMED2 TRB-A/B primers. TCRdb called the multiplex PCR reads again in MiXCR, with one record for every CDR3 protein. Of about 27,000 distinct CDR3 sequences listed, about 30% are singletons. The sequenced material came from blood. The source is a human donor who had recovered from COVID-19.

This chain connects TRBV19 to TRBJ1-5; TRBD1 might be the D (6 bases). Germline V gives CDR1 LNHDA, CDR2 SQIVND (reference sequence). V was clipped by 6 bases and J by 6 bases, with 15 bases between them. There are 14 residues in the CDR3. CDR3 amino acids: CASSLNRVGQPQHF. The CDR3 coding sequence is TGTGCCAGTAGCCTGAACAGGGTTGGTCAGCCCCAGCATTTT.

This clonotype appeared a few times. This chain uses TRBV5-4 with TRBJ2-1; 8 positions match TRBD2. In germline, CDR1 is SGHNT, CDR2 YYREEE (reference sequence). V trimming: 1 base; J trimming: 2 bases; junction bases outside the gene matches: 2. This CDR3 has 15 amino acids. The CDR3 sequence is CASSLNGGAYNEQFF. The CDR3 DNA is TGTGCCAGCAGCTTGAACGGGGGGGCCTACAATGAGCAGTTCTTC.

The J gene is TRBJ2-1, the V gene TRBV6-1; D is possibly TRBD2 (7 bases). The J call is in doubt because the DNA end fits TRBJ2-7 better. Per germline, CDR1 MNHNS and CDR2 SASEGT. The CDR3 contains 15 residues. The CDR3 DNA sequence: TGTGCCAGCAGGGCCGAGGGGGGGTCCTACAATGAGCAGTACTTC. This sequence encodes CASRAEGGSYNEQYF.

The chain recombines TRBV20-1 with TRBJ2-7; 8 nucleotides line up with TRBD1. CDR1 is DFQATT, CDR2 SNEGSKA, per germline (reference sequence). The CDR3 is 14 amino acids. Losses at the gene ends were 0 bases for V and 9 bases for J; bases not matched to a gene: 10. The CDR3: CSARDLGLGQAQYF. CDR3 nucleotides: TGCAGTGCTAGAGATCTAGGATTGGGACAGGCGCAGTACTTC.

The chain links TRBV28 to TRBJ1-4, with a tentative D call TRBD1 (6 bases). Germline loops: CDR1 MDHEN, CDR2 SYDVKM. The CDR3 covers 14 residues. V was clipped by 7 bases and J by 7 bases, with 16 bases between them. The DNA for the CDR3 is TGTGCCAGCATTCGGGGGGGGGGCGGTGAAAAACTGTTTTTT. Translation gives CASIRGGGGEKLFF.

The chain joins TRBV18 to TRBJ1-4; no clear D gene. Germline assignment: CDR1 KGHSH and CDR2 LQKENI. The length of the CDR3 is 16 residues. V was trimmed by 2 bases and J by 5 bases, leaving 15 bases between them. The CDR3 DNA sequence: TGTGCCAGCTCACCAACGGTACTCACTACAAATGAAAAACTGTTTTTT. As protein: CASSPTVLTTNEKLFF.

Many counts were recorded for this clonotype. The CDR3 loop reads CATSLGLAGYNEQFF. For the CDR3, the DNA is TGTGCCACCAGCCTCGGACTAGCGGGATACAATGAGCAGTTCTTC. V usage is TRBV15 and J usage is TRBJ2-1, with 12 bases matching TRBD2. The CDR3 loop spans 15 amino acids. The germline V gene encodes CDR1 LNHNV and CDR2 YYDKDF (reference sequence). J was trimmed by 4 bases and V by 5 bases; bases with no gene match: 3.

This clonotype showed up just a few times. The V call is TRBV27, the J call TRBJ2-3; a weak D match, TRBD2 (5 bases). The V end was cut by 6 bases, the J end by 4 bases, with 23 bases between. This CDR3 is 17 amino acids long. CDR1 and CDR2 (germline): MNHEY, SMNVEV (reference sequence). The CDR3 DNA reads TGTGCCAGCAGCCCACTTGAGTGGCAGGCCGGGGCAGATACGCAGTATTTT. Translation: CASSPLEWQAGADTQYF.

This clonotype was observed many times. The V call is TRBV19, the J call TRBJ2-3; 9 positions agree with TRBD2. The ends lost 4 bases at V and 2 bases at J; junction bases unmatched: 13. The CDR3 length is 18 residues. CDR1 LNHDA and CDR2 SQIVND come from the germline V gene (reference sequence). CDR3 nucleotide sequence: TGTGCCAGTAGTAAACGGGCTAGCGGGGAATATTCCACAGATACGCAGTATTTT. Protein: CASSKRASGEYSTDTQYF. Variable domain in full (rest from reference TRBV19 and TRBJ2-3): DGGITQSPKYLFRKEGQNVTLSCEQNLNHDAMYWYRQDPGQGLRLIYYSQIVNDFQKGDIAEGYSVSREKKESFPLTVTSAQKNPTAFYLCASSKRASGEYSTDTQYFGPGTRLTVL.

The V gene is TRBV13, the J gene TRBJ1-3, with 9 nucleotides matching TRBD1. CDR1 is PRHDT and CDR2 is FYEKMQ in the germline V gene (reference sequence). CDR3 length equals 15 residues. Losses at the gene ends were 4 bases for V and 4 bases for J; bases not matched to a gene: 5. The chain's CDR3 is CASSSTGGTGNTIYF. The CDR3 region has the DNA TGTGCCAGCAGCTCGACAGGGGGAACGGGAAACACCATATATTTT.

V is TRBV5-6 and J is TRBJ1-2, with D hard to call. Trimming pared 0 bases from V and 7 bases from J, leaving 7 bases between. Germline CDR1 reads SGHDT; CDR2 reads YYEEEE. The CDR3 runs to 12 residues. Here the CDR3 DNA reads TGTGCCAGCAGCTTGGAGGGAGGTGGCTACACCTTC. It codes for CASSLEGGGYTF.

As concerns this clonotype: A single base separates this from a much larger clone, so it may be a read error. This chain links TRBV29-1 with TRBJ1-2, with 8 bases aligning to TRBD1. V was pared by 7 bases and J by 6 bases, with 7 bases of the junction left unmatched. CDR1 is SQVTM, CDR2 ANQGSEA, per germline. This CDR3 is built from 12 residues. The CDR3 here is CSADRGDDGYTF. In DNA, the CDR3 is TGCAGCGCTGACAGGGGCGATGATGGCTACACCTTC.

The chain is built from TRBV6-5 and TRBJ2-6; D gene uncertain. This CDR3 region has 16 residues. Germline CDR1 and CDR2: MNHEY and SVGAGI. The germline V and J ends were trimmed by 0 bases and 2 bases, with 8 bases remaining between them. The CDR3 DNA reads TGTGCCAGCAGTTACTCCCGACTGGCTGGGGCCAACGTCCTGACTTTC. Its protein is CASSYSRLAGANVLTF.

This clonotype has only a few counts. The J gene is TRBJ1-5, the V gene TRBV5-6; TRBD1 is a possible D gene (5 bases). Germline V gene sequence: CDR1 SGHDT, CDR2 YYEEEE. The CDR3 runs to 15 residues. Trimming stripped 1 base from V and 4 bases from J, with 12 bases between. The CDR3 sequence is CASSLWARDNQPQHF. As DNA, the CDR3 is TGTGCCAGCAGCTTGTGGGCCAGGGATAATCAGCCCCAGCATTTT.

This clonotype was picked up many times. The chain has TRBV6-5 and TRBJ1-4, with 7 bases aligning to TRBD1. Germline V gene sequence: CDR1 MNHEY, CDR2 SVGAGI. The CDR3 consists of 14 residues. Trimming removed 7 bases from V and 8 bases from J; junction bases left unmatched: 10. The CDR3 bases are TGTGCCAGCAAGGGAGCAGGGGGAAGAGAAAAACTGTTTTTT. Amino acid sequence: CASKGAGGREKLFF.

This clonotype came up a few times. The genes are TRBV18 and TRBJ1-3, with unresolved D. Deletions cut 3 bases from V and 2 bases from J, with 11 bases between. Germline V lookup: CDR1 KGHSH, CDR2 LQKENI. The CDR3 totals 15 residues. CDR3 residues: CASSPTGPPGNTIYF. CDR3 in DNA: TGTGCCAGCTCACCTACCGGGCCACCTGGAAACACCATATATTTT.

This clonotype was picked up a small number of times. The chain couples TRBV7-6 to TRBJ2-5; D is possibly TRBD1 (5 bases). Germline V gene lookup returns CDR1 SGHVS and CDR2 FNYEAQ. This CDR3 comprises 11 residues. V was cut by 5 bases and J by 4 bases, with 5 bases left in between. CDR3 sequence (DNA): TGTGCCAGCAGCACAGGAGAGACCCAGTACTTC. This gives the protein CASSTGETQYF.

At least ten counts were recorded for this clonotype. The chain combines TRBV6-5 with TRBJ2-1; tentatively, D is TRBD1 (5 bases). V was clipped by 6 bases and J by 0 bases, with 9 bases between them. This CDR3 contains 14 residues. Germline assignment: CDR1 MNHEY and CDR2 SVGAGI. This chain's CDR3 is CASRLTVSYNEQFF. CDR3 DNA: TGTGCCAGCAGACTGACAGTCTCCTACAATGAGCAGTTCTTC.

This clonotype was recorded many times. The chain employs TRBV29-1 and TRBJ1-5; D is unclear. The CDR3 has 12 amino acids. V was clipped by 7 bases and J by 3 bases, with 10 bases between them. CDR1 and CDR2 (germline): SQVTM, ANQGSEA. The DNA of the CDR3 is TGCAGCGGTCAAAGGAACAATCAGCCCCAGCATTTT. It codes for CSGQRNNQPQHF. The whole variable domain, remainder taken from reference TRBV29-1 and TRBJ1-5, is SAVISQKPSRDICQRGTSLTIQCQVDSQVTMMFWYRQQPGQSLTLIATANQGSEATYESGFVIDKFPISRPNLTFSTLTVSNMSPEDSSIYLCSGQRNNQPQHFGDGTRLSIL.

This clonotype was counted many times. This chain links TRBV6-5 with TRBJ2-7; 10 nucleotides line up with TRBD2. This CDR3 contains 15 residues. Per germline, CDR1 MNHEY and CDR2 SVGAGI. V dropped 6 bases and J dropped 2; count of bases not matched to a gene: 7. The CDR3 coding sequence is TGTGCCAGCAGCCCAACTAGCGGGATCACCTACGAGCAGTACTTC. Its protein is CASSPTSGITYEQYF.